The T cell receptor beta chain under discussion was sequenced for a study of spatial heterogeneity in lung cancer. About the research overall: Averaged across combinations, each unique TCR and UMI pairing appeared more than ten times in raw reads, which were uncorrected.

Details on this clonotype: Its antigen remains unknown.

V dropped 0 bases and J dropped 0; count of bases not matched to a gene: 5. Germline V gene data show CDR1 as LGHDT and CDR2 as YNNKEL (reference sequence). CDR3 length equals 16 residues. Every TCR cDNA molecule bore a unique molecular identifier. TCRdb reprocessed the 5' RACE reads with MiXCR, giving one entry per CDR3 protein. The table lists tens of thousands of distinct CDR3 sequences, under 25% of them singletons. As to time point: sample taken at primary tumor resection. The sequenced material consisted of unsorted whole RNA from tumor, nontumor lung or frozen PBMC. Study outcomes and limitations: Among blood samples, ubiquitous expanded tumor TCRs appeared more at resection than at follow-up.

The V gene is TRBV3-1, the J gene TRBJ2-7; 7 positions agree with TRBD2. The clonotype originates from a male donor with early-stage non-small cell lung cancer. Sequencing was performed on PBMCs, taken at surgery. CDR3 DNA sequence: TGTGCCAGCAGCCAAGATTTTGGCGGGAGCTCCTACGAGCAGTACTTC. Residues: CASSQDFGGSSYEQYF.